One and the same sample provided the 12 T cell receptor beta chains below, sequenced in a study of shared clonotypes between healthy human individuals. Libraries were prepared by immunoSEQ multiplex PCR; TCRdb keeps only in-frame clonotypes and omits some of them. Of roughly 500,000 clones in the sample, approximately 85% were seen once. Source material: PBMCs. All receptors come from a woman aged 40 to 49 in good health. Some clones in this sample may be carry-over from other donors' samples.

The gene calls are TRBV28 and TRBJ2-3; 7 bases are a match to TRBD1. After removal of 4 bases from V and 4 bases from J, the junction contained 2 bases not matched to a gene. This CDR3 has 13 residues. Germline V gene data show CDR1 as MDHEN and CDR2 as SYDVKM. The CDR3 nucleotides read TGTGCCAGCAGTTCGAGGGGGCCAGATACGCAGTATTTT. Its protein product is CASSSRGPDTQYF.

The chain combines TRBV28 with TRBJ1-4; D remains ambiguous. Germline CDR1 MDHEN, CDR2 SYDVKM. V was shortened by 11 bases and J by 9 bases, with 16 bases between the two germline ends. CDR3 size: 12 residues. In DNA form, the CDR3 reads TGTGCCCACAAGGGTGCCCTGAAAAAACTGTTTTTT. It yields the protein CAHKGALKKLFF.

The rearrangement links TRBV30 to TRBJ1-1, with D possibly being TRBD1 (6 bases). CDR1 is GTSNPN and CDR2 is SVGIG in the germline V gene (reference sequence). CDR3 size: 16 residues. Trimming shortened V by 2 bases and J by 5 bases, and 21 bases separated the two germline ends. For the CDR3, the DNA is TGTGCCTGGAGTACCGGACGGAGCAGGGGAGGAACTGAAGCTTTCTTT. Encoded protein: CAWSTGRSRGGTEAFF.

The gene calls are TRBV6-4 and TRBJ2-3; tentative D call: TRBD2 (5 bases). This CDR3 contains 14 residues. V was cut by 2 bases and J by 3 bases, with 9 bases left in between. Germline V gene data show CDR1 as MRHNA and CDR2 as SNTAGT. The DNA for the CDR3 is TGTGCCAGCAGTGACGGCCGGGGTACAGATACGCAGTATTTT. Amino acid sequence: CASSDGRGTDTQYF.

This clone came up a few times. This sequence joins TRBV29-1 and TRBJ2-3; the D is unclear. V lost 1 base and J 7 bases, leaving 12 bases between the germline ends. The CDR3 has 13 residues. Germline CDR1 reads SQVTM; CDR2 reads ANQGSEA. For the CDR3, the DNA is TGCAGCGTTGAAGGGGCGAGCAGTTATACGCAGTATTTT. Translated: CSVEGASSYTQYF.

This clone was observed many times. V gene TRBV6-1 combines with J gene TRBJ1-4, with D possibly TRBD1 on 6 matching bases. Germline CDR1 MNHNS, CDR2 SASEGT. The CDR3 totals 14 residues. Trimming removed 0 bases from V and 8 bases from J, with 10 bases in between. The CDR3, as DNA: TGTGCCAGCAGTGAAGCGGACAGTGTAGAAAAACTGTTTTTT. It specifies CASSEADSVEKLFF.

This clone came up a few times. The V gene is TRBV5-1, the J gene TRBJ2-5; 7 bases match TRBD2. Judging by the DNA end, TRBJ2-7 fits better; the J call may be wrong. The CDR3 covers 14 residues. Per germline, CDR1 SGHRS and CDR2 YFSETQ. The CDR3 protein is CASSVPSSGYEQYF. Written as DNA, the CDR3 is TGCGCCAGCAGCGTCCCGTCTAGCGGATACGAGCAGTACTTC.

The rearrangement joins TRBV7-2 to TRBJ2-1, with 7 positions matching TRBD2. This CDR3 has 16 residues. V shed 5 bases and J 2 bases; nucleotides not matched to a gene: 9. Germline CDR1 reads SGHTA; CDR2 reads FQGNSA. The CDR3 loop is CASSDRTRGPYNEQFF. The CDR3 nucleotides are TGTGCCAGCAGCGATCGGACTAGAGGGCCCTACAATGAGCAGTTCTTC.

This rearrangement joins TRBV5-5 to TRBJ2-7; TRBD1 agrees at 12 bases. Germline CDR1 is SGHKS and CDR2 is YYEKEE (reference sequence). CDR3 size: 16 residues. V trimming: 3 bases; J trimming: 6 bases; junction bases outside the gene matches: 10. This CDR3 reads CASSSPGRDRGPEQYF. For the CDR3, the DNA is TGTGCCAGCAGCTCCCCCGGGAGGGACAGGGGGCCCGAGCAGTACTTC.

The J gene is TRBJ1-1, the V gene TRBV5-1; the D gene is possibly TRBD1 (6 bases). Germline V gene sequence: CDR1 SGHRS, CDR2 YFSETQ. CDR3 length: 14 residues. The V end lost 0 bases, the J end lost 5 bases, and 11 bases lay between the germline ends. The CDR3 loop is CASSLDRVETEAFF. CDR3 bases: TGCGCCAGCAGCTTGGACAGGGTAGAAACTGAAGCTTTCTTT.

The chain is built from TRBV5-8 and TRBJ2-1; D is undetermined. The CDR3 is 17 residues long. With 1 base removed from V and 5 bases from J, the gap between germline ends came to 19 bases. Looked up from germline, CDR1 is SGHTS and CDR2 is YDEGEE. Written as DNA, the CDR3 is TGTGCCAGCAGCTTGAGGAGAGCTAGGGCAATCGACAATGAGCAGTTCTTC. It is translated as CASSLRRARAIDNEQFF.

The rearrangement uses TRBV19 and TRBJ1-1; TRBD1 is a possible D gene (5 bases). The CDR3 loop spans 13 amino acids. Looked up from germline, CDR1 is LNHDA and CDR2 is SQIVND (reference sequence). V was trimmed by 8 bases and J by 1 base, leaving 11 bases between them. The CDR3 reads CASLGRGNTEAFF. CDR3 DNA: TGTGCCAGTCTGGGAAGGGGGAACACTGAAGCTTTCTTT.